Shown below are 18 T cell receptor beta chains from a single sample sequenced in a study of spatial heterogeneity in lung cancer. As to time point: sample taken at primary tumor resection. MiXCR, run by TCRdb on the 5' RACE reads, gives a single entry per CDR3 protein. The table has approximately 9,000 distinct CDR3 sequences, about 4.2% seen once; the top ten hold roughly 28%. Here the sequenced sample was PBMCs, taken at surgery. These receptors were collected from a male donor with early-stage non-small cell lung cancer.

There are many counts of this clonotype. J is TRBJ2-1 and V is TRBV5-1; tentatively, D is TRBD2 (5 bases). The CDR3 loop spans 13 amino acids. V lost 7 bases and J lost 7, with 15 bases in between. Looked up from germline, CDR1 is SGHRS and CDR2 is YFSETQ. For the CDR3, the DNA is TGCGCCAGCGGATGGCTGAGGAGGAATGAGCAGTTCTTC. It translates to CASGWLRRNEQFF.

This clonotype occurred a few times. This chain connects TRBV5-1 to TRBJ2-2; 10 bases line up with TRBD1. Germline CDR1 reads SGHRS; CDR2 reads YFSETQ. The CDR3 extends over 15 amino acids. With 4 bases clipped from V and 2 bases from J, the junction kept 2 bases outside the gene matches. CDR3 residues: CASSVTGGNTGELFF. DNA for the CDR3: TGCGCCAGCAGCGTGACAGGGGGCAACACCGGGGAGCTGTTTTTT.

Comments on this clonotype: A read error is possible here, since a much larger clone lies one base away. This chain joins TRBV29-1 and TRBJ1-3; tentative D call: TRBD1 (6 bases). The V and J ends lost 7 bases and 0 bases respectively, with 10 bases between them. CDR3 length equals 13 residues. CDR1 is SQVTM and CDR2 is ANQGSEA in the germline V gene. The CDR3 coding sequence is TGCAGCGCACAGGGTCTCTCTGGAAACACCATATATTTT. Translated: CSAQGLSGNTIYF. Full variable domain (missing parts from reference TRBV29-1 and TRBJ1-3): SAVISQKPSRDICQRGTSLTIQCQVDSQVTMMFWYRQQPGQSLTLIATANQGSEATYESGFVIDKFPISRPNLTFSTLTVSNMSPEDSSIYLCSAQGLSGNTIYFGEGSWLTVV.

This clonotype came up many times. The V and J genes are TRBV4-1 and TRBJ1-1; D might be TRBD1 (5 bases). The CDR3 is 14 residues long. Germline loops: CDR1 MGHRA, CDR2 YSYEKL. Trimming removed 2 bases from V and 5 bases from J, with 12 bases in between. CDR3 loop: CASSQRGWETEAFF. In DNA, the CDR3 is TGCGCCAGCAGCCAAAGGGGCTGGGAGACTGAAGCTTTCTTT.

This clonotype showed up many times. CDR3 coding DNA: TGCGCCAGCAGCTTGGTCGACACTGAAGCTTTCTTT. It yields the protein CASSLVDTEAFF. The V and J genes are TRBV5-1 and TRBJ1-1; D call uncertain. Deletions cut 0 bases from V and 3 bases from J, with 3 bases between. The CDR3 is 12 amino acids. Per the germline V gene, CDR1 is SGHRS and CDR2 is YFSETQ.

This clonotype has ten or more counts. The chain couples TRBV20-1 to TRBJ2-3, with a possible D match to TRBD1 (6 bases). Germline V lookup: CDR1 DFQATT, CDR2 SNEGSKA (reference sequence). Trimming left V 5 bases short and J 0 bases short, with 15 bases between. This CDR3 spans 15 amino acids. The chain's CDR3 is CSARAGGGSTDTQYF. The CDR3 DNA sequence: TGCAGTGCTCGGGCTGGGGGCGGGAGCACAGATACGCAGTATTTT.

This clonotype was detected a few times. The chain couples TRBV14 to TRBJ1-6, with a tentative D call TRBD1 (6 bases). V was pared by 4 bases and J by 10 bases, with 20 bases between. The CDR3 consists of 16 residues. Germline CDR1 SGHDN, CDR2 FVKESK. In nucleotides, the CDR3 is TGTGCCAGCAGCCTCACCCGGGCAGGGGCCCGATCACCCCTCCACTTT. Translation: CASSLTRAGARSPLHF.

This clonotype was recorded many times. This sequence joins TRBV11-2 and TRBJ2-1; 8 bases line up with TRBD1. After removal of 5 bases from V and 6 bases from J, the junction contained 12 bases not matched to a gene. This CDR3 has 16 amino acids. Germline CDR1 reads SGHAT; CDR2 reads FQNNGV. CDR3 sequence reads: CASSRKKKTGVNEQFF. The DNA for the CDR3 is TGTGCCAGCAGCAGGAAAAAGAAGACAGGGGTCAATGAGCAGTTCTTC. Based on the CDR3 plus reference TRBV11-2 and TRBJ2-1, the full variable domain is EAGVAQSPRYKIIEKRQSVAFWCNPISGHATLYWYQQILGQGPKLLIQFQNNGVVDDSQLPKDRFSAERLKGVDSTLKIQPAKLEDSAVYLCASSRKKKTGVNEQFFGPGTRLTVL.

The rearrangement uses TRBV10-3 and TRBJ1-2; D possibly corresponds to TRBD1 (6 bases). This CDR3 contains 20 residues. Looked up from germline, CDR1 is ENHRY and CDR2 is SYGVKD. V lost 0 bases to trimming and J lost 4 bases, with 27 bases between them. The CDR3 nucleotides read TGTGCCATCAGTGAGTCGAAAAAAGGGACACTTTCCCTTGGTGGCTATGGCTACACCTTC. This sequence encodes CAISESKKGTLSLGGYGYTF.

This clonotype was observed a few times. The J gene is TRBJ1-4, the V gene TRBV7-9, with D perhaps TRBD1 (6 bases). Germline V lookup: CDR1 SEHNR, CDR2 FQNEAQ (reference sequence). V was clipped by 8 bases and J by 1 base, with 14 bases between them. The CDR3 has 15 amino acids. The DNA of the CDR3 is TGTGCCAGCGGGCAGGGGTTGGAAACTAATGAAAAACTGTTTTTT. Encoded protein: CASGQGLETNEKLFF.

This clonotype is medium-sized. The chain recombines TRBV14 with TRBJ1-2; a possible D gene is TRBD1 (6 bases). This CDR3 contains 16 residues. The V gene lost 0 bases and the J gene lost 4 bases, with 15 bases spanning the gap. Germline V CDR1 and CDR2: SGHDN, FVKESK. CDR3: CASSQERTAMGYGYTF. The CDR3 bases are TGTGCCAGCAGCCAAGAACGGACAGCCATGGGCTATGGCTACACCTTC.

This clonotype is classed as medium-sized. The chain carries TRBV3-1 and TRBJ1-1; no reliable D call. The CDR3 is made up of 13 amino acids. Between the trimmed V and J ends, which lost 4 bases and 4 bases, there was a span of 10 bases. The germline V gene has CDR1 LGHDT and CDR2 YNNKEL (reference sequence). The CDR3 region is CASSRLGSTEAFF. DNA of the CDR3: TGTGCCAGCAGCCGTTTAGGTAGCACTGAAGCTTTCTTT.

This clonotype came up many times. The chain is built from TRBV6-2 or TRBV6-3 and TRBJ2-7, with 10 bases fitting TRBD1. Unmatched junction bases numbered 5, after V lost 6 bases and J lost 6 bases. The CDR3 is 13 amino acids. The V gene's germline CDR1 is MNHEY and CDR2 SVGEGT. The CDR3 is CASSSTGGGEQYF. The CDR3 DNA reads TGTGCCAGCAGCTCGACAGGGGGCGGCGAGCAGTACTTC.

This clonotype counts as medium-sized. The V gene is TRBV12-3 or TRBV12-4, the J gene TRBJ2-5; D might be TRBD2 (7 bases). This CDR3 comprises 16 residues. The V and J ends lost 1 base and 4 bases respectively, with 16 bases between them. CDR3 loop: CASSLGAGGAVETQYF. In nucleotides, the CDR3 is TGTGCCAGCAGTTTAGGAGCTGGGGGGGCCGTAGAGACCCAGTACTTC.

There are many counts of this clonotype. CDR3 amino acids: CASSRGGLAVLGNEQFF. The CDR3 DNA reads TGCGCCAGCAGCCGCGGCGGACTAGCGGTATTAGGGAATGAGCAGTTCTTC. The rearrangement joins TRBV4-1 to TRBJ2-1; 10 bases line up with TRBD2. The CDR3 length is 17 residues. Germline trimming cut 4 bases from V and 7 bases from J; bases unmatched to any gene: 13. Germline CDR1 and CDR2: MGHRA and YSYEKL.

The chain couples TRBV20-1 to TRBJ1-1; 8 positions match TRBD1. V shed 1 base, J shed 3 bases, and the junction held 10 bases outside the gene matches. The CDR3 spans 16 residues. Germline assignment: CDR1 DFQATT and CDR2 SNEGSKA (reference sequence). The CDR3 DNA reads TGCAGTGCTAGAGCAAAATTACAGGGGGGCGACACTGAAGCTTTCTTT. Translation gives CSARAKLQGGDTEAFF.

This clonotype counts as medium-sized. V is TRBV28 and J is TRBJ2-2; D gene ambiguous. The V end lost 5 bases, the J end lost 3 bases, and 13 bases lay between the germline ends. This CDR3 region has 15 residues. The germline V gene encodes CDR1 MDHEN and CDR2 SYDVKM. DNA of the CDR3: TGTGCCAGCAGTGGTGAAGTAGCTTACACCGGGGAGCTGTTTTTT. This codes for CASSGEVAYTGELFF.

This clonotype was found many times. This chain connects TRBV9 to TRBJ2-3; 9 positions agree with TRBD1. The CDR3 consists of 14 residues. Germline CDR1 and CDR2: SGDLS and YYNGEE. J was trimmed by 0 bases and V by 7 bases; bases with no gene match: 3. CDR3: CASGDRASTDTQYF. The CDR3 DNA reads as TGTGCCAGCGGGGACAGGGCCAGCACAGATACGCAGTATTTT. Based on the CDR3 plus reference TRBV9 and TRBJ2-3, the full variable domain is DSGVTQTPKHLITATGQRVTLRCSPRSGDLSVYWYQQSLDQGLQFLIQYYNGEERAKGNILERFSAQQFPDLHSELNLSSLELGDSALYFCASGDRASTDTQYFGPGTRLTVL.